A selection of T cell receptor beta chains follows, all from one sample in a study of neoadjuvant anti-PD-1 for oral cavity cancer. Using immunoSEQ multiplex PCR, the repertoire was profiled, and TCRdb retains in-frame clones only, with some absent. Among some 15,000 clones listed, over 70% were seen once. Sequencing was performed on PBMCs, taken before nivolumab (anti-PD-1) treatment. These receptor sequences come from a person between 35 and 79 years old with oral cavity squamous cell carcinoma. The conserved cysteine and the conserved F or W are not part of the CDR3 here.

V: TRBV11-2
CDR3: ASSLRGQAYEQY

V: TRBV7-8
CDR3: ASSLAGQGIVFWSNQPQH

V: TRBV30
CDR3: AWSGRGGEQY

V: TRBV4-1
CDR3: ASSPIDMGLAYEQY

V: TRBV11-2
CDR3: ASSSGTSFGTDTQY

V: TRBV7-9
CDR3: ASSFRAPATDTQY

V: TRBV25-1
CDR3: ASSEIAGAAREGYT

V: TRBV6-5
CDR3: ASGKDGWGNTEAF

V: TRBV20-1
CDR3: SARAPRGD

V: TRBV11-2
CDR3: ASSPIYYNEQF

V: TRBV27
CDR3: ASSLSFSGMRVGETQY

V: TRBV7-3
CDR3: ASSSGTSGSETQY

V: TRBV6-1
CDR3: ASSAGLAGVGELF

V: TRBV5-4
CDR3: ASSSGLAREQY

V: TRBV14
CDR3: ASSPGRHNYGYT

V: TRBV27
CDR3: ASSLTGIHSGNTIY

V: TRBV15
CDR3: ATSLVLEPTGELF

V: TRBV27
CDR3: ASSSGQLGEQF

V: TRBV19
CDR3: ASSIRLGSYNEQF

V: TRBV6-1
CDR3: ASRDPPETQPQH

V: TRBV5-8
CDR3: ASSFPGQGEYGYT